One and the same sample provided the 27 T cell receptor beta chains below, sequenced in a study of T-cell reconstitution after alpha-beta-depleted transplantation in children. Unique molecular identifiers were used in preparing the TCRbeta library. TCRdb reprocessed the PCR reads with MiXCR, giving one entry per CDR3 protein. The sample has about 610,000 distinct CDR3 sequences, around 27% seen once. Sequencing used PBMCs, obtained before TCRalphabeta/CD19-depleted stem cell transplant. These receptors came from a boy in the first two years of life with Wiskott-Aldrich syndrome, due to receive a stem cell transplant.

The V call is TRBV2, the J call TRBJ1-3; D not resolved. Germline V gene lookup returns CDR1 SNHLY and CDR2 FYNNEI. Trimming left V 1 base short and J 2 bases short, with 6 bases between. The CDR3 sequence is 14 residues long. As DNA, the CDR3 is TGTGCCAGCAGTGAAGGGCAGCCTGGAAACACCATATATTTT. It specifies CASSEGQPGNTIYF.

The chain links TRBV3-1 to TRBJ2-1, with 10 nucleotides matching TRBD2. The V and J ends lost 3 bases and 7 bases, in that order; junction bases with no gene match: 6. Germline V gives CDR1 LGHDT, CDR2 YNNKEL (reference sequence). The CDR3 consists of 15 residues. The CDR3 protein is CASSQTSGWGNEQFF. The CDR3 coding sequence is TGTGCCAGCAGCCAGACTAGCGGGTGGGGGAATGAGCAGTTCTTC.

This clonotype was counted only a few times. J is TRBJ2-3 and V is TRBV11-2; D is uncertain. The CDR3 loop spans 14 amino acids. The V end lost 3 bases, the J end lost 6 bases, and 13 bases lay between the germline ends. Germline loops: CDR1 SGHAT, CDR2 FQNNGV. Here the CDR3 reads CASSFVAGPDTQYF. CDR3 nucleotides: TGTGCCAGCAGCTTTGTTGCAGGTCCGGATACGCAGTATTTT.

The rearrangement links TRBV12-3 or TRBV12-4 to TRBJ2-4, with 10 bases fitting TRBD1. This CDR3 is 14 amino acids long. V trimming: 2 bases; J trimming: 9 bases; junction bases outside the gene matches: 4. CDR3 nucleotides: TGTGCCAGCAGTTTAAAGGGGGACAGGGGCATTCAGTACTTC. It codes for CASSLKGDRGIQYF.

V gene TRBV12-3 or TRBV12-4 combines with J gene TRBJ2-2; D possibly corresponds to TRBD1 (6 bases). V dropped 0 bases and J dropped 8 bases, with 10 bases sitting between them. The length of the CDR3 is 14 residues. The CDR3: CASSLAMGTGELFF. CDR3 DNA sequence: TGTGCCAGCAGTTTAGCAATGGGGACAGGGGAGCTGTTTTTT.

This clonotype was counted a few times. The chain combines TRBV7-8 with TRBJ2-6, with TRBD2 matching 7 bases. The CDR3 length is 15 residues. The germline CDR1 and CDR2 sequences are SGHVS and FQNEAQ. Losses at the gene ends were 5 bases for V and 3 bases for J; bases not matched to a gene: 4. This CDR3 reads CASSIPSGGANVLTF. CDR3 nucleotides: TGTGCCAGCAGCATCCCTAGCGGTGGGGCCAACGTCCTGACTTTC. Full variable domain (rest looked up from reference TRBV7-8 and TRBJ2-6): GAGVSQSPRYKVAKRGQDVALRCDPISGHVSLFWYQQALGQGPEFLTYFQNEAQLDKSGLPSDRFFAERPEGSVSTLKIQRTQQEDSAVYLCASSIPSGGANVLTFGAGSRLTVL.

There are a few counts of this clonotype. The chain employs TRBV18 and TRBJ1-5; D gene unclear. The germline CDR1 and CDR2 sequences are KGHSH and LQKENI. The length of the CDR3 is 13 residues. Trimming cost V 2 bases and J 4 bases, with 6 bases left between them. As DNA, the CDR3 is TGTGCCAGCTCACCAGGAGAGAATCAGCCCCAGCATTTT. This translates into CASSPGENQPQHF.

The chain has TRBV27 and TRBJ1-5, with 10 bases matching TRBD1. Germline V gene lookup returns CDR1 MNHEY and CDR2 SMNVEV (reference sequence). The CDR3 totals 15 residues. Germline trimming cut 3 bases from V and 6 bases from J; bases unmatched to any gene: 5. The CDR3 loop is CASSLTGGAGQPQHF. CDR3 sequence (DNA): TGTGCCAGCAGTTTGACAGGGGGCGCGGGTCAGCCCCAGCATTTT.

This clonotype was seen a few times. The CDR3 region is CASQGSTYEQYF. DNA for the CDR3: TGTGCTAGTCAGGGCAGTACCTACGAGCAGTACTTC. The chain carries TRBV12-5 and TRBJ2-7; D possibly corresponds to TRBD1 (5 bases). The CDR3 is 12 residues long. Looked up from germline, CDR1 is LGHNT and CDR2 is FRNRAP. Trimming took off 8 bases at V and 2 bases at J, with 10 bases between the two ends.

This clonotype was observed a few times. The genes are TRBV5-6 and TRBJ2-3; tentative D call: TRBD2 (6 bases). Germline loops: CDR1 SGHDT, CDR2 YYEEEE. V was pared by 6 bases and J by 1 base, with 12 bases between. The CDR3 is 14 residues long. The CDR3 sequence: CASTRWGGTDTQYF. In DNA, the CDR3 is TGTGCCAGCACCCGGTGGGGGGGCACAGATACGCAGTATTTT.

CDR3 residues: CAISDRGNSSGANVLTF. The CDR3 region has the DNA TGTGCCATCAGTGACAGGGGGAATAGCTCTGGGGCCAACGTCCTGACTTTC. The chain links TRBV10-3 to TRBJ2-6, with 7 positions matching TRBD1. CDR1 is ENHRY, CDR2 SYGVKD, per germline. Trimming at V came to 3 bases and at J to 0 bases, leaving 5 bases not matched to a gene. CDR3 length: 17 residues.

This clonotype was recorded a few times. The chain links TRBV5-6 to TRBJ1-3, with 7 bases matching TRBD1. The CDR3 sequence is 16 residues long. The V and J ends lost 4 bases and 0 bases, in that order; junction bases with no gene match: 7. The germline V gene encodes CDR1 SGHDT and CDR2 YYEEEE. CDR3: CASSQYDRDSGNTIYF. CDR3 nucleotides: TGTGCCAGCAGCCAATACGACAGGGACTCTGGAAACACCATATATTTT.

The chain couples TRBV5-1 to TRBJ2-1, with 8 bases aligning to TRBD2. The CDR3 is made up of 17 amino acids. CDR1 is SGHRS, CDR2 YFSETQ, per germline. Germline trimming cut 1 base from V and 4 bases from J; bases unmatched to any gene: 10. CDR3 coding DNA: TGCGCCAGCAGCTTGAATAGCGGGAAGGTTCGGTACAATGAGCAGTTCTTC. As protein: CASSLNSGKVRYNEQFF.

The V and J genes are TRBV25-1 and TRBJ2-7; tentatively, D is TRBD2 (6 bases). Trimming took 6 bases from V and 6 from J, leaving 15 bases between them. This CDR3 is built from 13 residues. Germline V gene data show CDR1 as MGHDK and CDR2 as SYGVNS. The CDR3 spells CASRGGRGGEQYF. CDR3 in DNA: TGTGCCAGCAGGGGGGGACGGGGCGGCGAGCAGTACTTC.

The chain uses TRBV7-2 and TRBJ2-7; unclear D gene. The V end was cut by 1 base, the J end by 4 bases, with 8 bases between. Germline values: CDR1 SGHTA, CDR2 FQGNSA. There are 13 residues in the CDR3. CDR3 coding DNA: TGTGCCAGCAGCTTAGGAGCCCTGTACGAGCAGTACTTC. Translation gives CASSLGALYEQYF.

The chain couples TRBV4-2 to TRBJ1-2; 7 positions match TRBD1. This CDR3 is 15 amino acids long. Germline trimming cut 0 bases from V and 4 bases from J; bases unmatched to any gene: 5. Germline V gene sequence: CDR1 LGHNA, CDR2 YNFKEQ. This CDR3 is CASSQDDRVGYGYTF. CDR3 coding DNA: TGTGCCAGCAGCCAAGATGACAGGGTCGGCTATGGCTACACCTTC.

The chain is built from TRBV20-1 and TRBJ2-3; D is undetermined. The CDR3 sequence is 14 residues long. Germline V gives CDR1 DFQATT, CDR2 SNEGSKA (reference sequence). V gave up 1 base and J gave up 2 bases, with 10 bases separating them. The CDR3 sequence: CSARVLAYTDTQYF. CDR3 sequence (DNA): TGCAGTGCTAGAGTTCTCGCCTACACAGATACGCAGTATTTT.

This chain uses TRBV7-3 with TRBJ1-2, with a weak D call TRBD1 (6 bases). The CDR3 length is 12 residues. V lost 5 bases and J lost 10, with 14 bases in between. CDR1 is SGHTA and CDR2 is FQGTGA in the germline V gene. This CDR3 reads CASSRETGFYTF. The CDR3 bases are TGTGCCAGCAGCCGCGAAACAGGGTTCTACACCTTC.

There are a few counts of this clonotype. The chain carries TRBV20-1 and TRBJ2-1, with D tentatively TRBD2 (6 bases). From germline, CDR1 is DFQATT and CDR2 SNEGSKA (reference sequence). This CDR3 region has 14 residues. Trimming left V 6 bases short and J 5 bases short, with 17 bases between. CDR3 in amino acids: CSAPTGSRDNEQFF. Here the CDR3 DNA reads TGCAGTGCACCGACCGGGAGCCGGGACAATGAGCAGTTCTTC.

This clonotype was seen a handful of times. V and J are TRBV24-1 and TRBJ2-6; D ambiguous. Trimming removed 5 bases at V and 0 bases at J, with 13 bases between. The CDR3 totals 17 residues. Per germline, CDR1 KGHDR and CDR2 SFDVKD. CDR3 DNA: TGTGCCACCAGTGGGTACAGAACCTCCTCTGGGGCCAACGTCCTGACTTTC. Translating gives CATSGYRTSSGANVLTF.

The chain joins TRBV4-1 to TRBJ1-5; D is ambiguous. CDR3 size: 14 residues. From germline, CDR1 is MGHRA and CDR2 YSYEKL. V was pared by 4 bases and J by 3 bases, with 10 bases between. CDR3 DNA: TGCGCCAGCAGCCGAGACTTGGTCAATCAGCCCCAGCATTTT. Protein sequence: CASSRDLVNQPQHF.

This clonotype showed up just a few times. V gene TRBV15 combines with J gene TRBJ1-2, with D possibly TRBD1 on 5 matching bases. Trimming left V 1 base short and J 4 bases short, with 16 bases between. The CDR3 length is 16 residues. Germline V gives CDR1 LNHNV, CDR2 YYDKDF (reference sequence). The CDR3 DNA sequence: TGTGCCACCAGCAGAGTGAGGACACCGAACCTCTATGGCTACACCTTC. Its translation is CATSRVRTPNLYGYTF.

The J gene is TRBJ2-5, the V gene TRBV29-1; 8 positions agree with TRBD2. CDR1 is SQVTM, CDR2 ANQGSEA, per germline. CDR3 length: 14 residues. J was trimmed by 3 bases and V by 7 bases; bases with no gene match: 10. In DNA, the CDR3 is TGCAGCGGGGTATCCATAGCGGGAAAAGAGACCCAGTACTTC. Encoded protein: CSGVSIAGKETQYF.

The chain has TRBV10-3 and TRBJ2-7, with 10 bases identical to TRBD1. The germline CDR1 and CDR2 sequences are ENHRY and SYGVKD. This CDR3 region has 17 residues. Losses at the gene ends were 9 bases for V and 3 bases for J; bases not matched to a gene: 17. CDR3: CAIQKRTGGLSDYEQYF. CDR3 DNA sequence: TGTGCCATACAGAAACGGACAGGGGGACTTTCCGACTACGAGCAGTACTTC.

This clonotype was counted a few times. The chain is built from TRBV11-1 and TRBJ2-7; TRBD1 aligns across 7 bases. The ends lost 3 bases at V and 3 bases at J; junction bases unmatched: 17. CDR1 is SGHAT and CDR2 is FQDESV in the germline V gene (reference sequence). This CDR3 is built from 18 residues. The CDR3 region has the DNA TGTGCCAGCAGCTTGTCCCACAGGGGCTTTGGGATCAACTACGAGCAGTACTTC. It translates to CASSLSHRGFGINYEQYF.

This clonotype was counted a few times. V usage is TRBV6-1 and J usage is TRBJ2-2; a possible D gene is TRBD2 (5 bases). The CDR3 sequence is 15 residues long. The V and J ends lost 2 bases and 4 bases respectively, with 11 bases between them. Germline V CDR1 and CDR2: MNHNS, SASEGT. CDR3 sequence (DNA): TGTGCCAGCAGTGAATGGGCAGCGGTCACCGGGGAGCTGTTTTTT. It yields the protein CASSEWAAVTGELFF.

V gene TRBV5-1 combines with J gene TRBJ2-3, with 7 bases aligning to TRBD1. This CDR3 comprises 15 residues. Trimming at V came to 2 bases and at J to 1 base, leaving 4 bases not matched to a gene. The germline gives CDR1 SGHRS, CDR2 YFSETQ. CDR3 sequence reads: CASSLTGTGTDTQYF. The CDR3 DNA sequence: TGCGCCAGCAGCTTAACCGGGACAGGCACAGATACGCAGTATTTT.